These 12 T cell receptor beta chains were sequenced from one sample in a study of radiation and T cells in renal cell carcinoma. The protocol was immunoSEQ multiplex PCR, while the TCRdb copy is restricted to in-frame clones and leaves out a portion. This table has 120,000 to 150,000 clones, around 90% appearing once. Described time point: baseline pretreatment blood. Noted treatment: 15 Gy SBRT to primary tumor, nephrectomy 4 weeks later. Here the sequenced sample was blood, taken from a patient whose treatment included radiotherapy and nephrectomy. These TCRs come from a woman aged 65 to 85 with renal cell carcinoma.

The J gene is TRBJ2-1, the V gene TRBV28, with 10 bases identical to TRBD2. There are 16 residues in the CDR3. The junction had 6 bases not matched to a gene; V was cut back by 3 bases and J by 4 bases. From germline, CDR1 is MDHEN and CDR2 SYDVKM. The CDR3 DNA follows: TGTGCCAGCAGTTTTGAGCGGGGGGGCTCATACAATGAGCAGTTCTTC. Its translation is CASSFERGGSYNEQFF. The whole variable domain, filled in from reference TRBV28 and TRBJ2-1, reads DVKVTQSSRYLVKRTGEKVFLECVQDMDHENMFWYRQDPGLGLRLIYFSYDVKMKEKGDIPEGYSVSREKKERFSLILESASTNQTSMYLCASSFERGGSYNEQFFGPGTRLTVL.

In DNA, the CDR3 is TGTGCCAGCAGCCAGGACGGATTCTCCTACGAGCAGTACTTC. Translation: CASSQDGFSYEQYF. The chain carries TRBV5-4 and TRBJ2-7; D is undetermined. V was shortened by 4 bases and J by 0 bases, with 11 bases between the two germline ends. The length of the CDR3 is 14 residues. CDR1 SGHNT and CDR2 YYREEE come from the germline V gene (reference sequence).

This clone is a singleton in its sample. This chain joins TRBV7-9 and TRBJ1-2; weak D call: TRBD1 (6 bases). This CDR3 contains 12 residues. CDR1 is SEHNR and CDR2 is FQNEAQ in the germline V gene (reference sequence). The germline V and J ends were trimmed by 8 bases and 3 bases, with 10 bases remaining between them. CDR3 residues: CASRGGDYGYTF. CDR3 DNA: TGTGCCAGCCGAGGGGGGGACTATGGCTACACCTTC.

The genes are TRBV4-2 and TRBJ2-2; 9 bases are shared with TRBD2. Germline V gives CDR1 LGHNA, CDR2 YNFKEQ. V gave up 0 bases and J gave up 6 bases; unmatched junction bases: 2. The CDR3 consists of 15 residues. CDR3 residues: CASSQDRLAAGELFF. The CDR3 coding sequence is TGTGCCAGCAGCCAAGATCGACTAGCGGCCGGGGAGCTGTTTTTT.

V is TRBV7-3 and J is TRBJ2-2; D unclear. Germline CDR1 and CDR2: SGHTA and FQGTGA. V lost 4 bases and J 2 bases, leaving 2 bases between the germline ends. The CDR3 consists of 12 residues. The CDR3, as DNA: TGTGCCAGCAGCTCTAACACCGGGGAGCTGTTTTTT. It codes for CASSSNTGELFF.

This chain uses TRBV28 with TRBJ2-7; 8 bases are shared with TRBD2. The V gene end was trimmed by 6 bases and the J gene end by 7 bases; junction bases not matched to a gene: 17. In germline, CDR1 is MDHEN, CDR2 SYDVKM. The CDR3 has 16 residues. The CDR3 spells CASRVIRGGAGSEQYF. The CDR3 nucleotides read TGTGCCAGCAGGGTGATCCGGGGGGGCGCGGGTTCGGAGCAGTACTTC.

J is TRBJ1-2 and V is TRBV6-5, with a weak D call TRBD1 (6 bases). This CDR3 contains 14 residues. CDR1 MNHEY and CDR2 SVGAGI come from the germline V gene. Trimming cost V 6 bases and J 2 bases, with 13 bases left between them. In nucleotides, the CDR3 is TGTGCCAGCAGCCCCGGGACAAGGAACTATGGCTACACCTTC. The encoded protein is CASSPGTRNYGYTF.

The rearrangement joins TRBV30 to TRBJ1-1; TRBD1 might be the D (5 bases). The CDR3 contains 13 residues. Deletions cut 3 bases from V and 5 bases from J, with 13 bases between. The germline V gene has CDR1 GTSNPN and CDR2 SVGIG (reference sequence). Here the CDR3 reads CAWRGQGKTEAFF. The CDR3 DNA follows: TGTGCCTGGAGGGGTCAGGGCAAGACTGAAGCTTTCTTT. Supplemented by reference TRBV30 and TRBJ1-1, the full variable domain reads SQTIHQWPATLVQPVGSPLSLECTVEGTSNPNLYWYRQAAGRGLQLLFYSVGIGQISSEVPQNLSASRPQDRQFILSSKKLLLSDSGFYLCAWRGQGKTEAFFGQGTRLTVV.

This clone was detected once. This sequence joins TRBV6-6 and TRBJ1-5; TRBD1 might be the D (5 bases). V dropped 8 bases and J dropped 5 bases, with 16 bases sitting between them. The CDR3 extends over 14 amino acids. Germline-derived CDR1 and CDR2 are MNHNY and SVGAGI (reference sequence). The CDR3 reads CASSPGQGYQPQHF. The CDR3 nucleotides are TGTGCCAGCTCTCCCGGGCAGGGCTATCAGCCCCAGCATTTT.

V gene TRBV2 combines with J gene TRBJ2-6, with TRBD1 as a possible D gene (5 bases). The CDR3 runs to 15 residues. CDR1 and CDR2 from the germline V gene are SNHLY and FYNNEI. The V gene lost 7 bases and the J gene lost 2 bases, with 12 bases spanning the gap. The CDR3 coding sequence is TGTGCCAGCACCAAAAGGGGTGCTGGGGCCAACGTCCTGACTTTC. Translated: CASTKRGAGANVLTF. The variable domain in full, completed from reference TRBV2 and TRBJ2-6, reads EPEVTQTPSHQVTQMGQEVILRCVPISNHLYFYWYRQILGQKVEFLVSFYNNEISEKSEIFDDQFSVERPDGSNFTLKIRSTKLEDSAMYFCASTKRGAGANVLTFGAGSRLTVL.

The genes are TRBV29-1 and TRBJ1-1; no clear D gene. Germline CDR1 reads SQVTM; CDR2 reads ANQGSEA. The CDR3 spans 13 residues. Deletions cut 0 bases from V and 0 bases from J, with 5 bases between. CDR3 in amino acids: CSVEESMNTEAFF. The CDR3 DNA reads TGCAGCGTTGAAGAGAGCATGAACACTGAAGCTTTCTTT.

The CDR3 coding sequence is TGTGCCAGCAGCTTAGCCTCGACAGGGGTTGGGTACGAGCAGTACTTC. As protein: CASSLASTGVGYEQYF. The V call is TRBV11-2, the J call TRBJ2-7, with TRBD1 matching 8 bases. Germline V gene data show CDR1 as SGHAT and CDR2 as FQNNGV. This CDR3 contains 16 residues. Trimming at V came to 1 base and at J to 4 bases, leaving 9 bases not matched to a gene.